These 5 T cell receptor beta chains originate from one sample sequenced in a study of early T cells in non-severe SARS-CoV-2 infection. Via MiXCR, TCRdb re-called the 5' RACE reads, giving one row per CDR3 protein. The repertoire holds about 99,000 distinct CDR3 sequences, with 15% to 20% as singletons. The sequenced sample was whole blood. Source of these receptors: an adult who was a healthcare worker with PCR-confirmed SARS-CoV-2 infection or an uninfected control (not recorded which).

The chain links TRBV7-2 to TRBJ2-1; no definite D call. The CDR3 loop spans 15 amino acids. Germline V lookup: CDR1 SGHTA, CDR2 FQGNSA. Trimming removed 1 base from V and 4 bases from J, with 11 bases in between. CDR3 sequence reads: CASSLVAITYNEQFF. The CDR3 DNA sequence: TGTGCCAGCAGCTTAGTGGCGATAACTTACAATGAGCAGTTCTTC.

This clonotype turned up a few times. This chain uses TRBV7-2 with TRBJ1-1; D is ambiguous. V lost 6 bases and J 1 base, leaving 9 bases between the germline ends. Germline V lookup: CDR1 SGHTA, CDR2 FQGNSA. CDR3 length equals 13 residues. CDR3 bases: TGTGCCAGCAGGAAACAGCCGAACACTGAAGCTTTCTTT. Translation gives CASRKQPNTEAFF. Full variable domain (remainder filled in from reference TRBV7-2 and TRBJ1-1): GAGVSQSPSNKVTEKGKDVELRCDPISGHTALYWYRQSLGQGLEFLIYFQGNSAPDKSGLPSDRFSAERTGGSVSTLTIQRTQQEDSAVYLCASRKQPNTEAFFGQGTRLTVV.

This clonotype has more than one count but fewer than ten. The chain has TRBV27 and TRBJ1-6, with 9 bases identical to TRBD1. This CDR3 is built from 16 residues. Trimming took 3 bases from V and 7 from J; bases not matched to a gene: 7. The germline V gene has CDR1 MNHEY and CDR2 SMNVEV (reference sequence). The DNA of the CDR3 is TGTGCCAGCAGTTTGGCAGGGACAGGGTACAATTCACCCCTCCACTTT. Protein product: CASSLAGTGYNSPLHF.

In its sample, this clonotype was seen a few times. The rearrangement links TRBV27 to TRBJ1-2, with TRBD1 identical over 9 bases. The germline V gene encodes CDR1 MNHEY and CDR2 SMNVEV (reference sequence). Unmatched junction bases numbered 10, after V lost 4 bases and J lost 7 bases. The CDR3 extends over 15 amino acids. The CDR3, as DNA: TGTGCCAGCAGTTCCAGGACAGGGGACCCTTTTGGCTACACCTTC. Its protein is CASSSRTGDPFGYTF.

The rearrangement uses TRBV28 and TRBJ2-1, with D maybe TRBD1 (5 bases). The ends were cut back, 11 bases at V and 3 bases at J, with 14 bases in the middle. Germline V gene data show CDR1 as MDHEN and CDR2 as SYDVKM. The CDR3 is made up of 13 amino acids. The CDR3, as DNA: TGTGCCTCCCTAGGGGCAGGCTACAATGAGCAGTTCTTC. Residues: CASLGAGYNEQFF.